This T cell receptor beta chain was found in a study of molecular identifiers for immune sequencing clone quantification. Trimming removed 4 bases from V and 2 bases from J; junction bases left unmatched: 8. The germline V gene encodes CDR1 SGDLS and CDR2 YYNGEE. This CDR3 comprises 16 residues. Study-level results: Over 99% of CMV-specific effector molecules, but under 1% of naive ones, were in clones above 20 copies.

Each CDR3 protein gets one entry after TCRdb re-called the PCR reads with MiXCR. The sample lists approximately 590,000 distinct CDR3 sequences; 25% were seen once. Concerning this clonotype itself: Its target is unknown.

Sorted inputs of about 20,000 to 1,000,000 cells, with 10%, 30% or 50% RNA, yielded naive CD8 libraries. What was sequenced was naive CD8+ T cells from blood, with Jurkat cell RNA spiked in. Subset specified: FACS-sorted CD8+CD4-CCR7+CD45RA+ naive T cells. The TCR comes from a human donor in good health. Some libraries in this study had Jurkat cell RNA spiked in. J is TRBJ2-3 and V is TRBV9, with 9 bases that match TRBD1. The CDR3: CASSSGGQGFTDTQYF. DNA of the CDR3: TGTGCCAGCAGCTCAGGGGGACAGGGCTTCACAGATACGCAGTATTTT.